The TCR beta chain under discussion was sequenced for a study of shared clonotypes between healthy human individuals. Study details: CD4 naive and memory got three plates each, CD8 naive two, CD8 memory one. Study findings and constraints: Few donors limited the genetic and exposure-history diversity represented.

The CDR3 consists of 14 residues. Germline V gene lookup returns CDR1 MGHDK and CDR2 SYGVNS. Trimming took off 2 bases at V and 3 bases at J, with 11 bases between the two ends. Here immunoSEQ multiplex PCR was the method, and the copy in TCRdb shows in-frame clones only, minus some. The data hold hundreds of thousands of clones, with about 78% observed a single time. On this clone itself: The target antigen is unknown.

This sequence originates from a woman in her twenties or thirties in good health. The J gene is TRBJ2-7, the V gene TRBV25-1; D ambiguous. The sequenced sample was memory CD4+ T cells sorted from blood. Subset noted: CD45RA-negative fraction. CDR3 in DNA: TGTGCCAGCAGTGAACAGGCGCGGCACTACGAGCAGTACTTC. It codes for CASSEQARHYEQYF.